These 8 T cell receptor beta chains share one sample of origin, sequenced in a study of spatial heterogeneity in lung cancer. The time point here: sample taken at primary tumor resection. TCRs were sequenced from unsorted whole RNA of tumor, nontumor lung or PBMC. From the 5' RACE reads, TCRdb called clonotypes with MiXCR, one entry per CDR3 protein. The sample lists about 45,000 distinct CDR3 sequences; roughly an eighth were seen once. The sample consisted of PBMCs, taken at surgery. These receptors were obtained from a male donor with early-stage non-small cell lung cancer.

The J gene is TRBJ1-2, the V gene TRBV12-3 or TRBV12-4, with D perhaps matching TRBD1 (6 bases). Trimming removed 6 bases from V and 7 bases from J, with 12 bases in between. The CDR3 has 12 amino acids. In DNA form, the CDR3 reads TGTGCCAGCAGGAACCAGGGGTCTGGCTACACCTTC. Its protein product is CASRNQGSGYTF.

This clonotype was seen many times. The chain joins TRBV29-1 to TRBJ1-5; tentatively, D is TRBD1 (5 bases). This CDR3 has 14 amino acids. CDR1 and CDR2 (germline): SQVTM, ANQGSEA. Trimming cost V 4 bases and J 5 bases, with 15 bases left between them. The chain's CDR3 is CSVGAGSIDQPQHF. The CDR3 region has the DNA TGCAGCGTTGGCGCAGGGAGCATCGATCAGCCCCAGCATTTT.

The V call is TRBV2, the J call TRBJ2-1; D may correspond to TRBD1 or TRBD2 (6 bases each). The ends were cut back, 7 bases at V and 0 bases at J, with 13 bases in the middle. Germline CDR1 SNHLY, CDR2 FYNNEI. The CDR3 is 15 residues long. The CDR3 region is CASKVGGSSYNEQFF. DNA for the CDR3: TGTGCCAGCAAGGTCGGGGGCAGCTCCTACAATGAGCAGTTCTTC. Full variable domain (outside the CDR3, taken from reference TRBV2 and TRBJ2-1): EPEVTQTPSHQVTQMGQEVILRCVPISNHLYFYWYRQILGQKVEFLVSFYNNEISEKSEIFDDQFSVERPDGSNFTLKIRSTKLEDSAMYFCASKVGGSSYNEQFFGPGTRLTVL.

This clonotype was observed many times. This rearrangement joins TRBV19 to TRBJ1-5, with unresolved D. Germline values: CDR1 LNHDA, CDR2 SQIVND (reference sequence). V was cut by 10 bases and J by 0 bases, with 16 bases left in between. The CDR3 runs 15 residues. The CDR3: CAKNRRTHSNQPQHF. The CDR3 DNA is TGTGCCAAAAATCGGAGGACTCATAGCAATCAGCCCCAGCATTTT.

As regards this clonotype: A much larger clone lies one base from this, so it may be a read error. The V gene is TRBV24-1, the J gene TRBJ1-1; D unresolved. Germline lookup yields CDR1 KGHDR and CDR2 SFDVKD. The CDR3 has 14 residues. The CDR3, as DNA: TGTGTCACCAGTGGCCCGGGCACAGTGACTGAAGCTTTCTTT. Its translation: CVTSGPGTVTEAFF.

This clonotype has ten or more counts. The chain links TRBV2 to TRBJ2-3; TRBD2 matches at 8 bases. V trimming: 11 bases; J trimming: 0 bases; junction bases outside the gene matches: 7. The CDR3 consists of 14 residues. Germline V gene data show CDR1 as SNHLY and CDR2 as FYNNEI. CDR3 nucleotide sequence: TGTGCCTCCCTAGCGGGTGGGAGCACAGATACGCAGTATTTT. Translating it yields CASLAGGSTDTQYF.

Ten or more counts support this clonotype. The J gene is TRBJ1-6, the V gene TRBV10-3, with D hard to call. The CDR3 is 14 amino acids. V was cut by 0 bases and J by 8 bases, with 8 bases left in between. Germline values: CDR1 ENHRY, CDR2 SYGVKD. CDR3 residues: CAISESDGDSPLHF. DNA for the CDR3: TGTGCCATCAGTGAGTCAGACGGTGATTCACCCCTCCACTTT.

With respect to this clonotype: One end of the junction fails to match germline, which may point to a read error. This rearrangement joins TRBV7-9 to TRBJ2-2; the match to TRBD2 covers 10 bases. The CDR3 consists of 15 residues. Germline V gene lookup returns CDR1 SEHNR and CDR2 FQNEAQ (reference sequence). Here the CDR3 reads CASSLAGVVTGELFF. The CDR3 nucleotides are TGTGCCAGCAGCCTAGCGGGAGTGGTCACCGGGGAGCTGTTTTTT.